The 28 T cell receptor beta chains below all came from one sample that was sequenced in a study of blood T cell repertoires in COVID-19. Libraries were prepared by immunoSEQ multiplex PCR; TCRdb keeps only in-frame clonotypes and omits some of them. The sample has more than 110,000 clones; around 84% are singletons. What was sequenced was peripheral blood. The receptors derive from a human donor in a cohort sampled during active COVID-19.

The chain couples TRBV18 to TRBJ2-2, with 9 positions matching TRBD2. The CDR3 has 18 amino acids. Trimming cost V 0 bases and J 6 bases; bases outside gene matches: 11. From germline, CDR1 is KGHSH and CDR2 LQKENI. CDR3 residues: CASSPPPPSGIRSGELFF. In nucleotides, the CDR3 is TGTGCCAGCTCACCACCCCCTCCTAGCGGGATACGTTCCGGGGAGCTGTTTTTT.

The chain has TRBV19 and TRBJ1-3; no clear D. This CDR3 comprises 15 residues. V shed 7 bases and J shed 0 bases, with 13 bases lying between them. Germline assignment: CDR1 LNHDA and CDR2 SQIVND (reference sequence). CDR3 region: CASTTGFYSGNTIYF. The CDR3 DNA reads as TGTGCCAGTACCACCGGGTTCTACTCTGGAAACACCATATATTTT.

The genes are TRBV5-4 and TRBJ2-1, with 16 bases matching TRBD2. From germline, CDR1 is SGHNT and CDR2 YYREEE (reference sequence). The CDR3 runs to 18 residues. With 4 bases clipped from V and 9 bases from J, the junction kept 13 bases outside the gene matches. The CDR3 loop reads CASSKLVPGLAGGLEQFF. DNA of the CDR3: TGTGCCAGCAGCAAGCTAGTCCCGGGACTAGCGGGGGGGCTTGAGCAGTTCTTC.

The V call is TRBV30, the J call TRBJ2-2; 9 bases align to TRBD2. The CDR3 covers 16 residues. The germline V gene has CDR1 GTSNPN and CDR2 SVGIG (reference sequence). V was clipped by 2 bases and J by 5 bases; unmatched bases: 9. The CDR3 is CAWSNKASGITGELFF. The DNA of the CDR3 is TGTGCCTGGAGTAATAAGGCTAGCGGGATTACCGGGGAGCTGTTTTTT.

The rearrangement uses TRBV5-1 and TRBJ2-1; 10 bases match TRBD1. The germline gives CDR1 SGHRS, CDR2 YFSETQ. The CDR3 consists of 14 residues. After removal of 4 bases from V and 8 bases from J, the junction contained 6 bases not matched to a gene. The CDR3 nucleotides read TGCGCCAGCAGCCCGAGACAGGGGGCAGATGAGCAGTTCTTC. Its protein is CASSPRQGADEQFF.

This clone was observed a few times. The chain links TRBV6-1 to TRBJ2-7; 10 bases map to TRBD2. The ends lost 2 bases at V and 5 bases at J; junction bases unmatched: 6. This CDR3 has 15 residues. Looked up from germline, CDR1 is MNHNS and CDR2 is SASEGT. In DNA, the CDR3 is TGTGCCAGCAGTGAAAAATCTAGCGGGAGTCACGAGCAGTACTTC. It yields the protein CASSEKSSGSHEQYF.

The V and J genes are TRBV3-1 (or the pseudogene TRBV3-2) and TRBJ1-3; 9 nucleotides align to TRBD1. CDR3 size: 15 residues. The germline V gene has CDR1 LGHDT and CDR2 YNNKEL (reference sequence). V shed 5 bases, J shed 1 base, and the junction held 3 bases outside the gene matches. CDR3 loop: CASSRTGVSGNTIYF. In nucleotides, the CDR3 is TGTGCCAGCAGCAGGACAGGGGTGTCTGGAAACACCATATATTTT.

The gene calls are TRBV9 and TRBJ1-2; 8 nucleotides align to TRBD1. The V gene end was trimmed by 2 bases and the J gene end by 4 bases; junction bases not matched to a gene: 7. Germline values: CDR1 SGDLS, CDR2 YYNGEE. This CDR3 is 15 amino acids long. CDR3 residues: CASSVGLGQGYGYTF. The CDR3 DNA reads TGTGCCAGCAGCGTGGGGTTAGGACAGGGCTATGGCTACACCTTC.

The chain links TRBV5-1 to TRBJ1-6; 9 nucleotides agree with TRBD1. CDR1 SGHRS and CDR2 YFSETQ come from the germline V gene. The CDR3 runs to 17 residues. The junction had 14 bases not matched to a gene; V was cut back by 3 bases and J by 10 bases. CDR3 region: CASSSRTGDMTGSPLHF. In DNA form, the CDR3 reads TGCGCCAGCAGCTCAAGGACAGGGGACATGACTGGGTCACCCCTCCACTTT.

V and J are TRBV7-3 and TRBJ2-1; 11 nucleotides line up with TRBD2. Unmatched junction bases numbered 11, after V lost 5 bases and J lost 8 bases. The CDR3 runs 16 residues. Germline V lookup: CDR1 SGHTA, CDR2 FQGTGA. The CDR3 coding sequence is TGTGCCAGCAGCAAAGCCTTAGCGGGAGGGAGCGATGAGCAGTTCTTC. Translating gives CASSKALAGGSDEQFF.

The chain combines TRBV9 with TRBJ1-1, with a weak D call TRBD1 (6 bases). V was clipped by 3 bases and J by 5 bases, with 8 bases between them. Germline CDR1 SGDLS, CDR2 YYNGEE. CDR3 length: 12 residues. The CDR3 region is CASSATGTEAFF. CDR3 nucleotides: TGTGCCAGCAGCGCTACAGGGACTGAAGCTTTCTTT.

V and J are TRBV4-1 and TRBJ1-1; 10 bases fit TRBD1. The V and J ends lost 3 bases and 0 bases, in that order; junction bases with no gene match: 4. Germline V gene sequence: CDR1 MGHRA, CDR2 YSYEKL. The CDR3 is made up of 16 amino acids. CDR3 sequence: CASSHRTGGLNTEAFF. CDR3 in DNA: TGCGCCAGCAGCCATAGGACAGGGGGTCTGAACACTGAAGCTTTCTTT.

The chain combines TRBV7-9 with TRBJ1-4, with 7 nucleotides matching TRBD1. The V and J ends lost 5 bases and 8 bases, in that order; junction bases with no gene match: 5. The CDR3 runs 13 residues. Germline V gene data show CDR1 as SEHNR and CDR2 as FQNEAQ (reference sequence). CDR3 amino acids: CASSQTGNEKLFF. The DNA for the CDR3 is TGTGCCAGCAGCCAGACAGGGAACGAAAAACTGTTTTTT.

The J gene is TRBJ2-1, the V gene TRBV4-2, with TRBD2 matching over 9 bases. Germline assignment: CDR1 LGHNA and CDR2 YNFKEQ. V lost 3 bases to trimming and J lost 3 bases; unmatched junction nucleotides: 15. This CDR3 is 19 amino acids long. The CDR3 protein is CASSHFRSGGPLIYNEQFF. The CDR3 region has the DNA TGTGCCAGCAGCCATTTTCGGAGCGGGGGGCCGCTTATCTACAATGAGCAGTTCTTC.

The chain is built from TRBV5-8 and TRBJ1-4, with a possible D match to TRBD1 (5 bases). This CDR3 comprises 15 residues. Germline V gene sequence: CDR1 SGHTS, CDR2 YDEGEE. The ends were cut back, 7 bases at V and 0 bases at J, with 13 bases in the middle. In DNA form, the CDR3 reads TGTGCCAGCGGGGCGATAGATGCAACTAATGAAAAACTGTTTTTT. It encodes CASGAIDATNEKLFF.

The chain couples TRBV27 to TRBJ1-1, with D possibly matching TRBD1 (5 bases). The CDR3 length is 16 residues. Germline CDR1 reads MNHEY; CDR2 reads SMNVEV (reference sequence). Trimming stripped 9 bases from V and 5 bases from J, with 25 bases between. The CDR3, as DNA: TGTGCCAGTAGACATCCCTCCGGGGGGAAGGGGACTGAAGCTTTCTTT. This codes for CASRHPSGGKGTEAFF.

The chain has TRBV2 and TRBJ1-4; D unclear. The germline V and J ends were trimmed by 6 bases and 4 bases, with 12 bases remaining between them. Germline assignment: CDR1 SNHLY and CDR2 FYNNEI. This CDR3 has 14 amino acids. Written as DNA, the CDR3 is TGTGCCAGCAGACTGCAGGCTAATAATGAAAAACTGTTTTTT. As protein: CASRLQANNEKLFF.

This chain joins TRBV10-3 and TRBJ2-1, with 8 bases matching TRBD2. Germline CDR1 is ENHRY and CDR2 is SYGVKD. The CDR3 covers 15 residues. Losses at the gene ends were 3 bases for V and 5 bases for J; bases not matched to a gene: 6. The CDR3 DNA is TGTGCCATCAGTGAAATTAGCGGGGCGGACAATGAGCAGTTCTTC. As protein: CAISEISGADNEQFF.

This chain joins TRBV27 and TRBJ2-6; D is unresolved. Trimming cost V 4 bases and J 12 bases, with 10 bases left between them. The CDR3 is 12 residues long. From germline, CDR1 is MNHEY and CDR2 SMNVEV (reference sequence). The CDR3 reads CASSSPRGVLTF. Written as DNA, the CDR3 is TGTGCCAGCAGTTCTCCCCGAGGCGTCCTGACTTTC.

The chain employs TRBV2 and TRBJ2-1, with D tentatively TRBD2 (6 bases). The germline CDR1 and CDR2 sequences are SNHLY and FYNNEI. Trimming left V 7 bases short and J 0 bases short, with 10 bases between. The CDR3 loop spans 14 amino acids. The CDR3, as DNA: TGTGCCAGCAATCGGGAGAGCTCCTACAATGAGCAGTTCTTC. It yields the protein CASNRESSYNEQFF.

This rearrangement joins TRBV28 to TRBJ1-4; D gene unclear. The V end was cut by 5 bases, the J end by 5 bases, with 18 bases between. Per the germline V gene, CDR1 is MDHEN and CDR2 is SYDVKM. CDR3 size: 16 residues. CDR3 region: CASSDTGGSENEKLFF. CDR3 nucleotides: TGTGCCAGCAGTGATACCGGCGGAAGCGAAAATGAAAAACTGTTTTTT.

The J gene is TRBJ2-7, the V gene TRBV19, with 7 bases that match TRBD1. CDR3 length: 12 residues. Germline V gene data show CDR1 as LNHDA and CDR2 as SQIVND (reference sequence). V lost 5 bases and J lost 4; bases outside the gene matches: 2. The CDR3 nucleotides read TGTGCCAGTAGTTCGGACAGGTACGAGCAGTACTTC. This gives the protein CASSSDRYEQYF.

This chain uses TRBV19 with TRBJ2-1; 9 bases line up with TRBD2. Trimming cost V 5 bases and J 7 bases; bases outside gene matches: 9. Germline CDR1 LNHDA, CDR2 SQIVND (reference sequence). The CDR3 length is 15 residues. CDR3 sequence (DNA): TGTGCCAGTAGTGTTAGCGGGAGCCCCGGGAATGAGCAGTTCTTC. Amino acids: CASSVSGSPGNEQFF. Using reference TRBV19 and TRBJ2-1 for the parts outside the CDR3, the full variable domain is DGGITQSPKYLFRKEGQNVTLSCEQNLNHDAMYWYRQDPGQGLRLIYYSQIVNDFQKGDIAEGYSVSREKKESFPLTVTSAQKNPTAFYLCASSVSGSPGNEQFFGPGTRLTVL.

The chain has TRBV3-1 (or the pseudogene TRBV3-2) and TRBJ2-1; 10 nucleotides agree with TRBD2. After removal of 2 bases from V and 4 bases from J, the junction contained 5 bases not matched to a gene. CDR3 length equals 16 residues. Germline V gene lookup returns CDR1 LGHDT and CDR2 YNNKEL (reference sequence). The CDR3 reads CASSQTSGVLYNEQFF. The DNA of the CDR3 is TGTGCCAGCAGCCAAACTAGCGGGGTACTATACAATGAGCAGTTCTTC.

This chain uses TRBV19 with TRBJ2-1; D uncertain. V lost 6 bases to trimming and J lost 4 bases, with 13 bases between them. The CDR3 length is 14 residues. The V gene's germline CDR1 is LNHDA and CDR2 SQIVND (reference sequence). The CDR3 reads CASSPPTYYNEQFF. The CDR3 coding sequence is TGTGCCAGTAGCCCCCCGACATATTACAATGAGCAGTTCTTC.

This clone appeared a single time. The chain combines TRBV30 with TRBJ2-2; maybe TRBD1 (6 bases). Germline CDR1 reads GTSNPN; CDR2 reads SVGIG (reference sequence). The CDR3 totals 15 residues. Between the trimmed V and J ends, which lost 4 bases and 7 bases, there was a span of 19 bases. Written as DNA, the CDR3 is TGTGCCTGGACGTCCGCCAGGGGATATGGCGGGGAGCTGTTTTTT. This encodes CAWTSARGYGGELFF.

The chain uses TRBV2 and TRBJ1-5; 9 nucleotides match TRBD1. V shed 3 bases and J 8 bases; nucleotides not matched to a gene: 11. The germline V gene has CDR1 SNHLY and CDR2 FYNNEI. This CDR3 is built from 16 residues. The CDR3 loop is CASSEYTGGLVEPQHF. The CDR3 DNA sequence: TGTGCCAGCAGTGAGTACACAGGGGGCCTGGTGGAGCCCCAGCATTTT.

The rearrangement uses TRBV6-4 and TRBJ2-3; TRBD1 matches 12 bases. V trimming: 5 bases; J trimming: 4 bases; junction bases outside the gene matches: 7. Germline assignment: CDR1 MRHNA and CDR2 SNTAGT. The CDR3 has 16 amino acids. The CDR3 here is CASSPTGTGGADTQYF. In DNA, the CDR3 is TGTGCCAGCAGTCCTACCGGGACAGGGGGCGCAGATACGCAGTATTTT.